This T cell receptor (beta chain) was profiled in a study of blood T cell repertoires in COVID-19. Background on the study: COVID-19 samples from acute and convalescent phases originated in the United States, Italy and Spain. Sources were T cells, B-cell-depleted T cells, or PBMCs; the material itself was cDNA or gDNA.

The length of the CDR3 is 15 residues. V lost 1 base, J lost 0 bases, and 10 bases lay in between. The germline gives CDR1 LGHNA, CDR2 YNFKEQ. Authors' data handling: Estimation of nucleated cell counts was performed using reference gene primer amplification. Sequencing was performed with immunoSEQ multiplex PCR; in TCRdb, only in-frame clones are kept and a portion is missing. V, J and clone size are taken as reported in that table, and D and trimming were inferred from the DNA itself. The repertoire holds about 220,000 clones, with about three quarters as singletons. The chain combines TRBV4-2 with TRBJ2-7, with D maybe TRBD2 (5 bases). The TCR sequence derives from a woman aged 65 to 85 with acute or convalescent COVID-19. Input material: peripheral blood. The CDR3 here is CASSQGSGISYEQYF. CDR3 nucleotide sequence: TGTGCCAGCAGCCAAGGATCGGGGATCTCCTACGAGCAGTACTTC.